This T cell receptor (beta chain) was retrieved from a study of T cell responses to AZD1222 COVID-19 vaccine. The germline gives CDR1 SGHNT, CDR2 YYREEE (reference sequence). The CDR3 extends over 15 amino acids. Trimming removed 4 bases from V and 4 bases from J, with 18 bases in between. The assay was immunoSEQ multiplex PCR, and TCRdb's table has in-frame clones only and misses some. Of 100,000 or so clones in the sample, 80% to 95% are singletons; the top ten hold around 1.7%. The source is an adult in good health. J is TRBJ2-7 and V is TRBV5-4, with D possibly being TRBD1 (6 bases). The sequencing used peripheral blood, collected on day 0 of AZD1222 vaccination. The CDR3 DNA is TGTGCCAGCAGCCAGGCTCAACAGGGCTCGTACGAGCAGTACTTC. Amino acid sequence: CASSQAQQGSYEQYF.